This T cell receptor (beta chain) was retrieved from a study of cytomegalovirus exposure and HLA in healthy donors. About the research overall: The early release's HLA-typed donors yielded approximately 85 million unique TCRs. General observations from the study: Analysis performed later showed TCR beta chains linked to HLA being more clonally expanded than equally common others. Cytomegalovirus association was assigned to under 200 TCR beta chains.

Notes on this clone: Its antigen remains unidentified.

Trimming removed 0 bases from V and 0 bases from J; junction bases left unmatched: 5. Germline V gene sequence: CDR1 SGHRS, CDR2 YFSETQ. The CDR3 contains 16 residues. Primers for the PCR totalled 60 Vbeta and 13 Jbeta. Only in-frame clones appear in the TCRdb table, and some are missing; sequencing was by immunoSEQ multiplex PCR. Of about 160,000 clones in the sample, 70% to 80% were seen once. The sequencing sample was made of PBMCs. This sequence joins TRBV5-1 and TRBJ2-5; 7 bases are shared with TRBD1. The sequence was collected from a man aged 30-40 years in good health and CMV-seropositive. The CDR3 bases are TGCGCCAGCAGCTTGGTGGGACAGTCGTACCAAGAGACCCAGTACTTC. Its protein product is CASSLVGQSYQETQYF. Complete variable domain (other parts from reference TRBV5-1 and TRBJ2-5): KAGVTQTPRYLIKTRGQQVTLSCSPISGHRSVSWYQQTPGQGLQFLFEYFSETQRNKGNFPGRFSGRQFSNSRSEMNVSTLELGDSALYLCASSLVGQSYQETQYFGPGTRLLVL.